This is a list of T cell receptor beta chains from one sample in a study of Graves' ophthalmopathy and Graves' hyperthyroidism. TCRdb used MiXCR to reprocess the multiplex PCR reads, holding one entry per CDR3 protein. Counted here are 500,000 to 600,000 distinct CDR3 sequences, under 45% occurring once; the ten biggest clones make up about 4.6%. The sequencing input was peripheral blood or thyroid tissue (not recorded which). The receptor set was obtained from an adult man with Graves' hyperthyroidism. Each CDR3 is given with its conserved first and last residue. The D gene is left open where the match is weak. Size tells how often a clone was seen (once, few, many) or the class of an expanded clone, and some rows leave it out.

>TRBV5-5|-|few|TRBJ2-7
TGTGCCAGCAGCTTGGGCAGAATCTACGAGCAGTACTTC
CASSLGRIYEQYF
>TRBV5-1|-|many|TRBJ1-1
TGCGCCAGCAGCACTTACGGACCAGAGAACACTGAAGCTTTCTTT
CASSTYGPENTEAFF
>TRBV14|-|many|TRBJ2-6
TGTGCCAGCAGCCAAGATCTCGGGTGGGGGACTGGGGCCAACGTCCTGACTTTC
CASSQDLGWGTGANVLTF
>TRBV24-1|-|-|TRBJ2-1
TGTGCCACCAGTGTTCAGCCGAATGAGCAGTTCTTC
CATSVQPNEQFF
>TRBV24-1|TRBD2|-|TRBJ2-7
TGTGCCACCAGTGGAGGGAGCGGGAGATCGTACGAGCAGTACTTC
CATSGGSGRSYEQYF
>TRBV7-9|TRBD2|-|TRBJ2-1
TGTGCCAGCAGGGAGCGGGAGGTTGTCTATGAGCAGTTCTTC
CASREREVVYEQFF
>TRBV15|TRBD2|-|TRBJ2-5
TGTGCCACCAGCAGCTCAGCGGGGTTGCAGGAGACCCAGTACTTC
CATSSSAGLQETQYF
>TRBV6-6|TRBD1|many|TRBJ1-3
TGTGCCAGCAAGGGACAGGCGGCATCCTCTGGAAACACCATATATTTT
CASKGQAASSGNTIYF
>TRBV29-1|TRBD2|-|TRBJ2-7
TGCAGTGCTAAAGATGGGGCCAGCGGGGCGCCCTACGAGCAGTACTTC
CSAKDGASGAPYEQYF
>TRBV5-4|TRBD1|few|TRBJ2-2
TGTGCCAGCAGCCCCTATGGACAGGGGAGGGGACCGGGGGAGCTGTTTTTT
CASSPYGQGRGPGELFF
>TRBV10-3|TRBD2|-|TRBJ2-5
TGTGCCATCAGTCCATCCGGGACTAGCGGACAAGAGACCCAGTACTTC
CAISPSGTSGQETQYF
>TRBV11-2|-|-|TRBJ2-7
TGTGCCAGCAGCTTAGATAGCGACGCCAACGAGCAGTACTTC
CASSLDSDANEQYF
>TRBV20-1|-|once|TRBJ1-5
TGCAGTGCTGCCCCGGGACGCAATCAGCCCCAGCATTTT
CSAAPGRNQPQHF
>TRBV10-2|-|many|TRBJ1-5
TGCGCCAGCAGTGACTGGGGGGGTAACAATCAGCCCCAGCATTTT
CASSDWGGNNQPQHF
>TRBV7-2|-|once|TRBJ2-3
TGTGCCAGCAGCTTTGCGCGGCTCACAGATACGCAGTATTTT
CASSFARLTDTQYF
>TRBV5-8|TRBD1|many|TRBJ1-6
TGTGCCAGCAGCCGGGGACAGGGAGGATCACCCCTCCACTTT
CASSRGQGGSPLHF
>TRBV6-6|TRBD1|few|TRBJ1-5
TGTGCCAGCAGTTACATGGGACAGGGGGATAATCAGCCCCAGCATTTT
CASSYMGQGDNQPQHF
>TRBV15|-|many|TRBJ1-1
TGTGCCACCAGCAGAGGTGCCCTCGGCACTGAAGCTTTCTTT
CATSRGALGTEAFF
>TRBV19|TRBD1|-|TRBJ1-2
TGTGCCACCACAGGGGGAACCTATGGCTACACCTTC
CATTGGTYGYTF
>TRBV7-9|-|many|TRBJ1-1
TGTGCCAGCAGCTTATCACAGTTCACTGAAGCTTTCTTT
CASSLSQFTEAFF
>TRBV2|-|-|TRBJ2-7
TGTGCCAGCAGTGAAGCCCTCATACCCCATGAGCAGTACTTC
CASSEALIPHEQYF
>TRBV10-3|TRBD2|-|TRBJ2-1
TGTGCCATCAGAGTCACTAGCGGGAGGGCTGATGAGCAGTTCTTC
CAIRVTSGRADEQFF
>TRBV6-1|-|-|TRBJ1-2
TGTGCCAGCAGTGAAGCGCTCTTTGGGGGCCACTATGGCTACACCTTC
CASSEALFGGHYGYTF
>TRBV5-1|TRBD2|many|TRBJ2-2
TGCGCCAGCAGGAGACTAGCGGACACCGGGGAGCTGTTTTTT
CASRRLADTGELFF
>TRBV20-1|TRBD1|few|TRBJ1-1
TGCAGCCGGGACCCCGGGCCAGGGGGTGCAGACACTGAAGCTTTCTTT
CSRDPGPGGADTEAFF
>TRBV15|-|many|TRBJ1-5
TGTGCCACCAGCATAGAAATTTATAGCAATCAGCCCCAGCATTTT
CATSIEIYSNQPQHF